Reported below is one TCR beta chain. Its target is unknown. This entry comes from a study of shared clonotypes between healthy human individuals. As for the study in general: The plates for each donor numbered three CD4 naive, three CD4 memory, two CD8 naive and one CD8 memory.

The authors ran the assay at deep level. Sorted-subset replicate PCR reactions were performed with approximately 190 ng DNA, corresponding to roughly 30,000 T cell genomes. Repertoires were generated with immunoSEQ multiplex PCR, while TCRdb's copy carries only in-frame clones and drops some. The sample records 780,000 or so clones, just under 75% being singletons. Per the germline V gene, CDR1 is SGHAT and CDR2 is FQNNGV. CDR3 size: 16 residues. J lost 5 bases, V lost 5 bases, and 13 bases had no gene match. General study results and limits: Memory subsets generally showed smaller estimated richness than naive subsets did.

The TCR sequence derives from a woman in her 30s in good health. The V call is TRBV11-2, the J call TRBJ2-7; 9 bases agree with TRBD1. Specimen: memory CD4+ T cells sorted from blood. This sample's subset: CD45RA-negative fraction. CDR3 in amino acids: CASSRSIRTGDDEQYF. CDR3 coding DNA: TGTGCCAGCAGCCGTTCTATAAGGACAGGGGACGACGAGCAGTACTTC.